This T cell receptor beta chain was observed in a study of early T cells in non-severe SARS-CoV-2 infection. CDR1 is SGHVS, CDR2 FNYEAQ, per germline. The V gene lost 5 bases and the J gene lost 5 bases, with 22 bases spanning the gap. This CDR3 comprises 17 residues. A note on this clonotype: Its antigen is as yet unknown.

Study outcomes and limitations: In VDJdb matching, anti-spike CD8 responses were favored while private and CD4 specificities went missing.

Individual cDNA molecules each received unique molecular identifiers attached to them. One entry per CDR3 protein results from TCRdb running MiXCR on the 5' RACE reads. The sample includes some 50,000 distinct CDR3 sequences, 7.5% to 9% of them seen just once. This TCR derives from an adult who was a healthcare worker with PCR-confirmed SARS-CoV-2 infection or an uninfected control (not recorded which). The input for sequencing was whole blood, taken at baseline. This chain connects TRBV7-6 to TRBJ2-1, with TRBD1 as a possible D gene (5 bases). The CDR3 DNA reads as TGTGCCAGCAGCCCCAGGGTAGGGAAAGACCCAGACAATGAGCAGTTCTTC. Translated, it gives CASSPRVGKDPDNEQFF.